This T cell receptor (beta chain) originates from a study of control samples from healthy donors and cancer patients. J lost 6 bases, V lost 0 bases, and 9 bases had no gene match. The V gene's germline CDR1 is LGHNA and CDR2 YSLEER. This CDR3 contains 16 residues. Method: immunoSEQ multiplex PCR; TCRdb's copy keeps in-frame clones and lacks some. The repertoire holds 15,000 or so clones, with roughly 80% as singletons. This receptor was taken from a female donor with lung cancer. The chain joins TRBV4-3 to TRBJ2-5, with 8 bases aligning to TRBD2. The source material was formalin-fixed, paraffin-embedded tissue. The DNA of the CDR3 is TGCGCCAGCAGCCAAGAATATGGCGGGAGGTTGAAGACCCAGTACTTC. Its protein is CASSQEYGGRLKTQYF.